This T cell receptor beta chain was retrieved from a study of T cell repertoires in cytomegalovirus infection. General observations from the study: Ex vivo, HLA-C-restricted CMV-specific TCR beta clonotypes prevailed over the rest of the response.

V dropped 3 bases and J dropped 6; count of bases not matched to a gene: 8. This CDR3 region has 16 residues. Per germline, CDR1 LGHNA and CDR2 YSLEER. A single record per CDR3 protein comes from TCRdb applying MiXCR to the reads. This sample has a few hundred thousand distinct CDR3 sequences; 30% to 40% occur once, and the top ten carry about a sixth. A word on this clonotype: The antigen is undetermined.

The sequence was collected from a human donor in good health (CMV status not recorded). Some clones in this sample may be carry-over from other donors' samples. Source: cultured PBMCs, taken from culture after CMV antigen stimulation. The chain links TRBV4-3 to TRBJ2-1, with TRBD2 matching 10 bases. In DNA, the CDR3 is TGCGCCAGCAGCCAGGATCTAGCGGGAGTGGGCAATGAGCAGTTCTTC. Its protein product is CASSQDLAGVGNEQFF.